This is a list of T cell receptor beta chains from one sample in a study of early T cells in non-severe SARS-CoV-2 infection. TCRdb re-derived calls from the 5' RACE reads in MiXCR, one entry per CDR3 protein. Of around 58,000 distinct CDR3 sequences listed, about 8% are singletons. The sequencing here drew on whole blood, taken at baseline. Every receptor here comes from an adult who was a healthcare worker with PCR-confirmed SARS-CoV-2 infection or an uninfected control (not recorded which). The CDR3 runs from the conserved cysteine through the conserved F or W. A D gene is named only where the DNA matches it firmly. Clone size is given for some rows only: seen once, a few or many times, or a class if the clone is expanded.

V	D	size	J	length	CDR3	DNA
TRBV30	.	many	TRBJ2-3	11	CACAGTDTQYF	TGTGCCTGCGCGGGGACAGATACGCAGTATTTT
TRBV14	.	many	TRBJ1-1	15	CASSQDQGWNTEAFF	TGTGCCAGCAGCCAAGATCAGGGGTGGAACACTGAAGCTTTCTTT
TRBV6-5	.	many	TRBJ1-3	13	CASSITSGNTIYF	TGTGCCAGCAGTATTACCTCTGGAAACACCATATATTTT
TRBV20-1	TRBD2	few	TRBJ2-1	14	CSARDSGRANEQFF	TGCAGTGCTAGAGATAGCGGGAGGGCCAATGAGCAGTTCTTC
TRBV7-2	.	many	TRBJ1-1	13	CASTSGWQTEAFF	TGTGCCAGTACCAGCGGATGGCAGACTGAAGCTTTCTTT
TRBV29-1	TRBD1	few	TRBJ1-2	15	CSVDPGQGVSYGYTF	TGCAGCGTGGACCCGGGACAGGGGGTGTCTTATGGCTACACCTTC
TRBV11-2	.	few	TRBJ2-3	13	CASSPSGTRMQYF	TGTGCCAGCAGCCCGTCCGGGACGAGGATGCAGTATTTT
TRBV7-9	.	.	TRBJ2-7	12	CASSPTAYEQYF	TGTGCCAGCAGCCCGACAGCCTACGAGCAGTACTTC
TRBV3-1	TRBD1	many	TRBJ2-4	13	CAVQGLSKNIQYF	TGTGCCGTACAGGGGCTGTCCAAAAACATTCAGTACTTC
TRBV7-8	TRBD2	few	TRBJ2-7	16	CASSQPHGTSRYEQYF	TGTGCCAGCAGCCAACCCCACGGGACTAGCAGATACGAGCAGTACTTC
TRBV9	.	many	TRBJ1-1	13	CASSVEQNTEAFF	TGTGCCAGCAGCGTAGAACAGAACACTGAAGCTTTCTTT
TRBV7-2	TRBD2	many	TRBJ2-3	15	CASSFREGRADTQYF	TGTGCCAGCAGCTTCCGGGAGGGCCGTGCAGATACGCAGTATTTT
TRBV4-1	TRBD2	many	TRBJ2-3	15	CASSLLAESTDTQYF	TGCGCCAGCAGCCTACTAGCGGAGAGCACAGATACGCAGTATTTT
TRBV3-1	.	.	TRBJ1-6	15	CASSQEGNRGSPLHF	TGTGCCAGCAGCCAAGAGGGGAATAGGGGTTCACCCCTCCACTTT
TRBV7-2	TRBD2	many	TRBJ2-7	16	CASSLDHGLAGVEQHF	TGTGCCAGCAGCTTGGACCATGGACTAGCGGGAGTCGAGCAGCACTTC
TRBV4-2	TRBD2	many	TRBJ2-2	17	CASSQEHGTTNTGELFF	TGTGCCAGCAGCCAAGAGCACGGGACTACGAACACCGGGGAGCTGTTTTTT
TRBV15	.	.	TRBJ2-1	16	CATSRDAVASQGEQFF	TGTGCCACCAGCAGAGATGCCGTGGCGTCACAGGGTGAGCAGTTCTTC
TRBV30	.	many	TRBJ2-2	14	CAWAGYRNGGELFF	TGTGCCTGGGCGGGTTACAGGAACGGCGGGGAGCTGTTTTTT
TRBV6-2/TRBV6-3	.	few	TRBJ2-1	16	CASSYAGISSYNEQFF	TGTGCCAGCAGTTACGCCGGTATCTCGTCTTACAATGAGCAGTTCTTC
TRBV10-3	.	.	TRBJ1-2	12	CAISESHTAGAF	TGTGCCATCAGTGAGTCTCACACCGCTGGGGCCTTC
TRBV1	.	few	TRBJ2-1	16	CTSRLLTSGRCNEQFF	TGCACCAGCAGACTATTAACTAGCGGGAGGTGCAATGAGCAGTTCTTC
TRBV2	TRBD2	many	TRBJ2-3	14	CASSLAGAVDTQYF	TGTGCCAGCAGCCTAGCGGGAGCGGTAGATACGCAGTATTTT
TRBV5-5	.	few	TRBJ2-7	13	CASSLPTSYEQYF	TGTGCCAGCAGCTTACCGACTTCTTACGAGCAGTACTTC
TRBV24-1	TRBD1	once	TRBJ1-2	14	CATSDNKGASGYTF	TGTGCCACCAGTGACAACAAGGGGGCCTCTGGCTACACCTTC
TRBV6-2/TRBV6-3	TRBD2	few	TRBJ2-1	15	CASTGGIDPYNEQFF	TGTGCCAGCACCGGGGGGATCGATCCCTACAATGAGCAGTTCTTC
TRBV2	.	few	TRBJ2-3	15	CASAGTASNTDTQYF	TGTGCCAGCGCCGGGACCGCCAGCAACACAGATACGCAGTATTTT
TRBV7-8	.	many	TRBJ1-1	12	CASSLDGSEAFF	TGTGCCAGCAGCTTAGACGGGTCTGAAGCTTTCTTT
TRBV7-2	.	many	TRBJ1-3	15	CASSPIATSGNTIYF	TGTGCCAGCAGCCCTATTGCCACCTCTGGAAACACCATATATTTT
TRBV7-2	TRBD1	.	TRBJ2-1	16	CASSRGQGTAEGVQFF	TGTGCCAGCAGCCGTGGACAGGGGACCGCCGAGGGAGTGCAGTTCTTC
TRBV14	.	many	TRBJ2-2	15	CASSFNRRGTGELFF	TGTGCCAGCAGTTTCAACAGAAGGGGGACCGGGGAGCTGTTTTTT
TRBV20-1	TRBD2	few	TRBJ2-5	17	CSARDWTSGSVQETQYF	TGCAGTGCTAGAGATTGGACTAGCGGGAGTGTACAAGAGACCCAGTACTTC
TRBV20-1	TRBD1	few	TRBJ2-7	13	CSASRGGAYEQYF	TGCAGTGCTAGTAGAGGGGGCGCGTACGAGCAGTACTTC
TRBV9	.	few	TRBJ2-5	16	CASSVGEAGIQETQYF	TGTGCCAGCAGCGTAGGGGAGGCGGGAATCCAAGAGACCCAGTACTTC
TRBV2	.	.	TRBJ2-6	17	CASSISTGFGGANVLTF	TGTGCCAGCAGTATTTCTACAGGGTTCGGTGGGGCCAACGTCCTGACTTTC
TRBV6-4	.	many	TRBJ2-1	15	CASRKDTSSYNEQFF	TGTGCCAGCAGAAAGGACACAAGCTCCTACAATGAGCAGTTCTTC
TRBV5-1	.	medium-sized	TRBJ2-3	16	CASSPISEHYTDTQYF	TGCGCCAGCAGCCCGATCTCGGAGCACTACACAGATACGCAGTATTTT
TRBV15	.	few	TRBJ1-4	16	CATSRVVGATNEKLFF	TGTGCCACCAGCAGAGTCGTCGGTGCAACTAATGAAAAACTGTTTTTT
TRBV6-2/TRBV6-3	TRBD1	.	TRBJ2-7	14	CASSLGTAFGEQYF	TGTGCCAGCAGTTTAGGGACAGCCTTCGGGGAGCAGTACTTC
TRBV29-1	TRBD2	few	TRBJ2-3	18	CSLKGLAGTDTSTDTQYF	TGCAGCTTAAAGGGACTAGCGGGGACGGACACTAGCACAGATACGCAGTATTTT
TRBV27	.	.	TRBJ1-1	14	CASSPGTMNTEAFF	TGTGCCAGCAGTCCCGGGACAATGAACACTGAAGCTTTCTTT
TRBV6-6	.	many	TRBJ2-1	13	CASSSDSYNEQFF	TGTGCCAGCAGTTCCGACTCCTACAATGAGCAGTTCTTC
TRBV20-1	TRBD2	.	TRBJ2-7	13	CSARAGGTYEQYF	TGCAGTGCTAGAGCGGGAGGGACCTACGAGCAGTACTTC
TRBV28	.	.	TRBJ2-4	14	CASSLDGTRNIQYF	TGTGCCAGCAGTTTAGACGGGACTCGAAACATTCAGTACTTC
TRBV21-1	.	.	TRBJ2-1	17	CASSTTPGQVSPNEQFF	TGTGCCAGCAGCACCACCCCAGGACAGGTATCGCCCAATGAGCAGTTCTTC